What follows are 23 T cell receptor beta chains derived from one specimen sequenced in a study of T-cell reconstitution after alpha-beta-depleted transplantation in children. The TCRbeta library was prepared with unique molecular identifiers. TCRdb used MiXCR to reprocess the PCR reads, holding one entry per CDR3 protein. The sample consists of 300,000 to 400,000 distinct CDR3 sequences, roughly 17% of them appearing once. The sequences come from PBMCs, mostly from graft donor cells, collected 360 days after TCRalphabeta/CD19-depleted stem cell transplant. The receptors derive from a male patient under 10 years old who had a stem cell transplant for acute lymphoblastic leukemia, so the T cells may come from the graft donor.

This clonotype was seen at least ten times. CDR3 nucleotide sequence: TGCAGTGCTAGAGATAGGTTAGCGGTCTACGAGCAGTACTTC. It specifies CSARDRLAVYEQYF. This chain joins TRBV20-1 and TRBJ2-7, with a possible D match to TRBD2 (6 bases). Trimming removed 0 bases at V and 3 bases at J, with 12 bases between. Germline V gives CDR1 DFQATT, CDR2 SNEGSKA (reference sequence). There are 14 residues in the CDR3.

This chain connects TRBV6-2 or TRBV6-3 to TRBJ2-6; 13 nucleotides line up with TRBD2. The CDR3 sequence is 20 residues long. The germline CDR1 and CDR2 sequences are MNHEY and SVGEGT. V gave up 0 bases and J gave up 2 bases; unmatched junction bases: 7. The CDR3 protein is CASSYSIGLAGVAGANVLTF. Here the CDR3 DNA reads TGTGCCAGCAGTTACTCGATAGGACTAGCGGGAGTCGCTGGGGCCAACGTCCTGACTTTC.

The chain recombines TRBV10-3 with TRBJ2-1; D gene unclear. The V gene lost 2 bases and the J gene lost 9 bases, with 8 bases spanning the gap. The germline CDR1 and CDR2 sequences are ENHRY and SYGVKD. The CDR3 contains 12 residues. The DNA for the CDR3 is TGTGCCATCAGTGAGACCGGTGTTGAGCAGTTCTTC. Amino acids: CAISETGVEQFF.

The chain combines TRBV5-1 with TRBJ2-3; 9 bases align to TRBD2. The CDR3 runs 16 residues. Germline V lookup: CDR1 SGHRS, CDR2 YFSETQ. V lost 0 bases to trimming and J lost 6 bases; unmatched junction nucleotides: 8. As DNA, the CDR3 is TGCGCCAGCAGCTTGGGAGCCCTTAGCGGGAGCGATACGCAGTATTTT. Residues: CASSLGALSGSDTQYF.

The gene calls are TRBV5-1 and TRBJ2-1; no reliable D call. Trimming pared 1 base from V and 6 bases from J, leaving 8 bases between. This CDR3 has 13 residues. Looked up from germline, CDR1 is SGHRS and CDR2 is YFSETQ. CDR3 nucleotide sequence: TGCGCCAGCAGCTTGTCAAGTGTCAATGAGCAGTTCTTC. Amino acids: CASSLSSVNEQFF.

This clonotype was counted only a few times. The chain carries TRBV20-1 and TRBJ1-2, with D perhaps TRBD1 (5 bases). The V end lost 0 bases, the J end lost 3 bases, and 14 bases lay between the germline ends. The CDR3 runs 15 residues. Germline-derived CDR1 and CDR2 are DFQATT and SNEGSKA (reference sequence). The chain's CDR3 is CSARDPGKRDYGYTF. CDR3 nucleotides: TGCAGTGCTAGAGATCCAGGGAAGAGGGACTATGGCTACACCTTC.

This clonotype was recorded a few times. The chain couples TRBV20-1 to TRBJ2-3, with unresolved D. CDR3 length: 13 residues. Trimming removed 4 bases at V and 1 base at J, with 9 bases between. Germline CDR1 is DFQATT and CDR2 is SNEGSKA (reference sequence). The CDR3, as DNA: TGCAGTGCTATCCCGGGCGGCACAGATACGCAGTATTTT. Its translation is CSAIPGGTDTQYF.

This clonotype appeared many times. The rearrangement joins TRBV6-5 to TRBJ1-1; 9 nucleotides line up with TRBD1. Trimming cost V 1 base and J 1 base; bases outside gene matches: 7. Germline lookup yields CDR1 MNHEY and CDR2 SVGAGI. This CDR3 has 17 amino acids. CDR3 residues: CASSYYGQGIGNTEAFF. The CDR3 DNA is TGTGCCAGCAGTTACTATGGACAGGGGATTGGGAACACTGAAGCTTTCTTT.

This clonotype was counted between two and nine times. V and J are TRBV4-3 and TRBJ2-3; a weak D match, TRBD1 (5 bases). Per the germline V gene, CDR1 is LGHNA and CDR2 is YSLEER. V lost 0 bases, J lost 2 bases, and 15 bases lay in between. This CDR3 is 17 amino acids long. The DNA for the CDR3 is TGCGCCAGCAGCCAAGATGTCGTCAGGGAATACACAGATACGCAGTATTTT. This encodes CASSQDVVREYTDTQYF.

This clonotype showed up many times. The rearrangement links TRBV10-3 to TRBJ2-1; 8 positions match TRBD2. This CDR3 region has 16 residues. V lost 7 bases and J lost 0; bases outside the gene matches: 8. Germline V gene sequence: CDR1 ENHRY, CDR2 SYGVKD. This CDR3 is CAITRLASSSYNEQFF. In DNA, the CDR3 is TGTGCCATCACTCGACTAGCGTCAAGCTCCTACAATGAGCAGTTCTTC.

This rearrangement joins TRBV20-1 to TRBJ2-3; 12 bases are shared with TRBD2. Germline CDR1 reads DFQATT; CDR2 reads SNEGSKA (reference sequence). The CDR3 is 15 amino acids. V dropped 0 bases and J dropped 7; count of bases not matched to a gene: 5. CDR3: CSARDLAGGPNTQYF. The CDR3 nucleotides read TGCAGTGCTAGAGATCTAGCGGGAGGGCCAAATACGCAGTATTTT.

This clonotype has more than one count but fewer than ten. The CDR3 here is CASSRTESGNTIYF. As DNA, the CDR3 is TGTGCCAGCAGCCGGACCGAGTCTGGAAACACCATATATTTT. The chain links TRBV12-3 or TRBV12-4 to TRBJ1-3; D ambiguous. Trimming shortened V by 6 bases and J by 1 base, and 10 bases separated the two germline ends. CDR3 size: 14 residues.

In this sample, this clonotype turned up a few times. The chain uses TRBV12-3 or TRBV12-4 and TRBJ1-2, with a tentative D call TRBD1 (5 bases). This CDR3 comprises 15 residues. V dropped 7 bases and J dropped 1 base, with 16 bases sitting between them. This CDR3 is CASTADSPDNYGYTF. As DNA, the CDR3 is TGTGCCAGCACTGCAGACAGTCCCGATAACTATGGCTACACCTTC.

The chain is built from TRBV28 and TRBJ2-7; possibly TRBD2 for D (6 bases). The CDR3 is made up of 16 amino acids. With 1 base removed from V and 7 bases from J, the gap between germline ends came to 20 bases. Germline CDR1 and CDR2: MDHEN and SYDVKM. The CDR3 protein is CASSLFRPPGVGEQYF. Here the CDR3 DNA reads TGTGCCAGCAGTTTATTCCGACCCCCGGGGGTAGGTGAGCAGTACTTC.

This clonotype has more than one count but fewer than ten. The chain is built from TRBV11-2 and TRBJ2-5; 12 bases agree with TRBD2. CDR1 and CDR2 (germline): SGHAT, FQNNGV. The trim removed 1 base at V and 1 base at J, leaving 10 bases unmatched. The CDR3 sequence is 19 residues long. This CDR3 is CASSLGPTSGSYPQETQYF. CDR3 sequence (DNA): TGTGCCAGCAGCTTAGGCCCGACTAGCGGGAGTTACCCCCAAGAGACCCAGTACTTC.

This clonotype was detected only a few times. Germline and junction disagree at one end, which may indicate a read error. V and J are TRBV7-3 and TRBJ2-2; TRBD2 matches at 9 bases. The germline gives CDR1 SGHTA, CDR2 FQGTGA. There are 14 residues in the CDR3. The CDR3 DNA is TGTGCCAGCAGCTTAAGCGGGGGGGCCGGGGAGCGGTTTTTT. This gives the protein CASSLSGGAGERFF.

This rearrangement joins TRBV28 to TRBJ2-7; weak D call: TRBD2 (6 bases). V dropped 2 bases and J dropped 0 bases, with 14 bases sitting between them. The CDR3 spans 16 residues. The germline CDR1 and CDR2 sequences are MDHEN and SYDVKM. CDR3 bases: TGTGCCAGCAGTTTAAGGTTAGCGGAAGGCTCCTACGAGCAGTACTTC. Residues: CASSLRLAEGSYEQYF.

This clonotype was seen a few times. This chain uses TRBV9 with TRBJ2-1, with 11 nucleotides matching TRBD1. V was pared by 3 bases and J by 8 bases, with 4 bases of the junction left unmatched. There are 14 residues in the CDR3. The germline CDR1 and CDR2 sequences are SGDLS and YYNGEE. As DNA, the CDR3 is TGTGCCAGCAGCGGGACAGGGGGCTTATATGAGCAGTTCTTC. The encoded protein is CASSGTGGLYEQFF.

A few counts support this clonotype. The gene calls are TRBV5-8 and TRBJ2-7; TRBD1 matches at 9 bases. The germline V gene has CDR1 SGHTS and CDR2 YDEGEE. This CDR3 region has 16 residues. V shed 0 bases and J 4 bases; nucleotides not matched to a gene: 8. CDR3 DNA: TGTGCCAGCAGCTTGGGACCGGGACAGGGTCAGTACGAGCAGTACTTC. Protein sequence: CASSLGPGQGQYEQYF.

The chain employs TRBV5-1 and TRBJ1-1, with no clear D. The CDR3 loop spans 13 amino acids. The V end was cut by 0 bases, the J end by 6 bases, with 9 bases between. Germline V lookup: CDR1 SGHRS, CDR2 YFSETQ. For the CDR3, the DNA is TGCGCCAGCAGCTTGGGCTTTCCGCCTGAAGCTTTCTTT. Protein: CASSLGFPPEAFF.

The genes are TRBV27 and TRBJ1-2; D remains unclear. Deletions cut 3 bases from V and 4 bases from J, with 9 bases between. The CDR3 is 13 amino acids. CDR1 is MNHEY, CDR2 SMNVEV, per germline (reference sequence). CDR3 sequence reads: CASSLGFGYGYTF. CDR3 in DNA: TGTGCCAGCAGTTTGGGCTTCGGCTATGGCTACACCTTC.

This clonotype appeared many times. The chain carries TRBV12-3 or TRBV12-4 and TRBJ2-1, with 14 bases lining up with TRBD2. The CDR3 length is 16 residues. The V and J ends lost 5 bases and 6 bases, in that order; junction bases with no gene match: 6. The CDR3 protein is CASSPRTSGRSNEQFF. CDR3 nucleotides: TGTGCCAGCAGTCCCCGGACTAGCGGGAGGAGCAATGAGCAGTTCTTC.

The CDR3 bases are TGTGCCAGCAGCCCAAGAGAATACGAGCAGTACTTC. This translates into CASSPREYEQYF. The chain combines TRBV5-5 with TRBJ2-7; D is undetermined. V was trimmed by 4 bases and J by 4 bases, leaving 9 bases between them. CDR3 length equals 12 residues. CDR1 is SGHKS, CDR2 YYEKEE, per germline (reference sequence).